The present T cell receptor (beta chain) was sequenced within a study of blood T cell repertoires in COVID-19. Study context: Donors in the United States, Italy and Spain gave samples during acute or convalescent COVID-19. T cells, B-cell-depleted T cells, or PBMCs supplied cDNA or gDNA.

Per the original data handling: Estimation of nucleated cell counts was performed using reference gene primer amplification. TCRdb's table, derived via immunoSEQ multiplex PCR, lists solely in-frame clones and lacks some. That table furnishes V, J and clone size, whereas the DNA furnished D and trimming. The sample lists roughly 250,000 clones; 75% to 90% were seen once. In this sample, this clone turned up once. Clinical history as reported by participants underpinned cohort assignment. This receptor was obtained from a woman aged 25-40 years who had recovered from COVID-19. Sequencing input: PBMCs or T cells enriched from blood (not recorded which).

For the CDR3, the DNA is TGTGCCAGCGACACTTACAGAGGCAATCAGCCCCAGCATTTT. Residues: CASDTYRGNQPQHF. This chain links TRBV6-5 with TRBJ1-5, with D uncertain. The germline V gene has CDR1 MNHEY and CDR2 SVGAGI. The CDR3 extends over 14 amino acids. V was shortened by 8 bases and J by 2 bases, with 13 bases between the two germline ends.